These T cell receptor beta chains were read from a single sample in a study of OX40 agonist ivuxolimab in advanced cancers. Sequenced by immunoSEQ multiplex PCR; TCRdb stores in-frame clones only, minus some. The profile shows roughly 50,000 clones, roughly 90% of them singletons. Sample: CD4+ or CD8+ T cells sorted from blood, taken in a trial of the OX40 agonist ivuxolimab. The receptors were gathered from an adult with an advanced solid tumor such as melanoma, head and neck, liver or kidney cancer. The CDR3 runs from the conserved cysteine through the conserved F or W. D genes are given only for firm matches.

DNA: TGCGCCAGCAGCCAAGATGCCACCTACGAGCAGTACTTC
CDR3: CASSQDATYEQYF
D: -
V: TRBV4-1
J: TRBJ2-7

DNA: TGCGCCAGCAGCCAAGAACACTATGGCTACACCTTC
CDR3: CASSQEHYGYTF
D: -
V: TRBV4-3
J: TRBJ1-2

DNA: TGTGCCAGCAGTATGGGGATGGGAGGCGAGCAGTACTTC
CDR3: CASSMGMGGEQYF
D: -
V: TRBV6-6
J: TRBJ2-7

DNA: TGTGCCAGTAGTATCCTCGGACGTAGCAATCAGCCCCAGCATTTT
CDR3: CASSILGRSNQPQHF
D: -
V: TRBV19
J: TRBJ1-5

DNA: TGTGCCAGCAGCTTGGGGGACAGCTACTATGGCTACACCTTC
CDR3: CASSLGDSYYGYTF
D: TRBD1
V: TRBV5-6
J: TRBJ1-2

DNA: TGTGCCAGCAGCTTAACGGGAGGGGGCATTAGTACTGAAGCTTTCTTT
CDR3: CASSLTGGGISTEAFF
D: TRBD1
V: TRBV7-3
J: TRBJ1-1

DNA: TGTGCCAGCAGCTTATTAGCCGGGCAGTTGTCCTACGAGCAGTACTTC
CDR3: CASSLLAGQLSYEQYF
D: -
V: TRBV7-9
J: TRBJ2-7

DNA: TGTGCCAGCAGTCCCCCGAGCTACGAGCAGTACTTC
CDR3: CASSPPSYEQYF
D: -
V: TRBV28
J: TRBJ2-7

DNA: TGTGCCAGTAGTGTCGGCAGGGAATACGAGCAGTACTTC
CDR3: CASSVGREYEQYF
D: -
V: TRBV19
J: TRBJ2-7

DNA: TGTGCCTGGAGTGTAACACAGGGTAATTCACCCCTCCACTTT
CDR3: CAWSVTQGNSPLHF
D: -
V: TRBV30
J: TRBJ1-6

DNA: TGTGCCTGGAGAGGTGACAGTGCTGGGAACTATGGCTACACCTTC
CDR3: CAWRGDSAGNYGYTF
D: -
V: TRBV30
J: TRBJ1-2